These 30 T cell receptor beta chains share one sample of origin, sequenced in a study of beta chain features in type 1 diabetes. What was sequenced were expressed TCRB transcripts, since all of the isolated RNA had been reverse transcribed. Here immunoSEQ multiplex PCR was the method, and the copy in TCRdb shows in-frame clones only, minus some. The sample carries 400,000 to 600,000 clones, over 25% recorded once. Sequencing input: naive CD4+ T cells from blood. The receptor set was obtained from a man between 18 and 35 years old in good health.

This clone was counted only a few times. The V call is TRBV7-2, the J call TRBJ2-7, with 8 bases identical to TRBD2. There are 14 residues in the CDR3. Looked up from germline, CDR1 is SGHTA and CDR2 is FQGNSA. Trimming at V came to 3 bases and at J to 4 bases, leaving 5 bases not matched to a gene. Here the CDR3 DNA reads TGTGCCAGCAGCTTCCGGGAGGGCAGTTACGAGCAGTACTTC. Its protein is CASSFREGSYEQYF.

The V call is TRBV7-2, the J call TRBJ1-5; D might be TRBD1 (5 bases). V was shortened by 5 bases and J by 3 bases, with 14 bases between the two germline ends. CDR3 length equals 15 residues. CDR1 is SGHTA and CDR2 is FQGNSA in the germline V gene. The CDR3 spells CASSVEAGLNQPQHF. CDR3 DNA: TGTGCCAGCAGCGTTGAGGCAGGGCTCAATCAGCCCCAGCATTTT.

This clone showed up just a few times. CDR3 sequence: CASRRLSGADGEAFF. The CDR3 DNA follows: TGTGCCAGCAGGAGACTTTCCGGGGCCGATGGAGAAGCTTTCTTT. The chain carries TRBV6-1 and TRBJ1-1, with a tentative D call TRBD1 (5 bases). The CDR3 runs 15 residues. Between the trimmed V and J ends, which lost 6 bases and 8 bases, there was a span of 22 bases. CDR1 and CDR2 from the germline V gene are MNHNS and SASEGT.

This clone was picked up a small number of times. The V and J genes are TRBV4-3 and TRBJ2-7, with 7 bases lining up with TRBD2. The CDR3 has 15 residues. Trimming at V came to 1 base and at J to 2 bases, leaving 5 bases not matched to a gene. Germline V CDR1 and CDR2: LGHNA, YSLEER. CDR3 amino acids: CASSQARSGTYEQYF. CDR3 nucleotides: TGCGCCAGCAGCCAAGCCAGGAGCGGGACCTACGAGCAGTACTTC.

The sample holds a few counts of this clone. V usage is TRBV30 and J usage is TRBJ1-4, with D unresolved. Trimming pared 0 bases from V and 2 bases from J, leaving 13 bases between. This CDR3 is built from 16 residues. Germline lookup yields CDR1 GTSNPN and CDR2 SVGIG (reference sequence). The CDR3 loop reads CAWSVIFGSTNEKLFF. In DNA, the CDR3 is TGTGCCTGGAGTGTGATATTCGGAAGTACTAATGAAAAACTGTTTTTT.

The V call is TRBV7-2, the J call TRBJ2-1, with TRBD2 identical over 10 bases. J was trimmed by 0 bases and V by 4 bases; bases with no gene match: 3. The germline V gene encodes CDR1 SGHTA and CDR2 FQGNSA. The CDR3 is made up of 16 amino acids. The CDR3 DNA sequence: TGTGCCAGCAGCTCTAGCGGGAGTAGCTCCTACAATGAGCAGTTCTTC. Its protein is CASSSSGSSSYNEQFF.

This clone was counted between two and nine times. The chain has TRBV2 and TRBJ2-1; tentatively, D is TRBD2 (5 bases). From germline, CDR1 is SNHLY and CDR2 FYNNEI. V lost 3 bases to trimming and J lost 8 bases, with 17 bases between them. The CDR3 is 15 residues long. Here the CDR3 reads CASSEERASMDEQFF. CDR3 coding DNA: TGTGCCAGCAGTGAGGAGCGAGCTAGCATGGATGAGCAGTTCTTC. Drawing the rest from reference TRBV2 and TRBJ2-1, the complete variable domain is EPEVTQTPSHQVTQMGQEVILRCVPISNHLYFYWYRQILGQKVEFLVSFYNNEISEKSEIFDDQFSVERPDGSNFTLKIRSTKLEDSAMYFCASSEERASMDEQFFGPGTRLTVL.

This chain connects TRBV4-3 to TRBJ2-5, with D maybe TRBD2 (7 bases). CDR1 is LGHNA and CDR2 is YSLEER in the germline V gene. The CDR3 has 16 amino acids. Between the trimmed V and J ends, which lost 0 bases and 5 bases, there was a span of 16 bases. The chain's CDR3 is CASSQDAGANSETQYF. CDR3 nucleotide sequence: TGCGCCAGCAGCCAAGATGCGGGGGCAAATTCGGAGACCCAGTACTTC.

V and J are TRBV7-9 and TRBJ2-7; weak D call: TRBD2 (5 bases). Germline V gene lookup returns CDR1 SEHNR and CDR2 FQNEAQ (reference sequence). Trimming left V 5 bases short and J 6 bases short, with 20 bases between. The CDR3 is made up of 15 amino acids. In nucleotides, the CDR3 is TGTGCCAGCAGCCCCCGGGCTAGCAATATCGGCGAGCAGTACTTC. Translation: CASSPRASNIGEQYF.

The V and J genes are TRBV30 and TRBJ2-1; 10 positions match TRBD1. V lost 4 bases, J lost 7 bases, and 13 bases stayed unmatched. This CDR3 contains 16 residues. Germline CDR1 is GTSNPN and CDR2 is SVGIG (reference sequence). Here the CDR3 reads CAWNPDRGLPLNEQFF. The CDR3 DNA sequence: TGTGCCTGGAATCCGGACAGGGGGTTGCCCTTGAATGAGCAGTTCTTC. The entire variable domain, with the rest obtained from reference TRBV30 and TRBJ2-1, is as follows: SQTIHQWPATLVQPVGSPLSLECTVEGTSNPNLYWYRQAAGRGLQLLFYSVGIGQISSEVPQNLSASRPQDRQFILSSKKLLLSDSGFYLCAWNPDRGLPLNEQFFGPGTRLTVL.

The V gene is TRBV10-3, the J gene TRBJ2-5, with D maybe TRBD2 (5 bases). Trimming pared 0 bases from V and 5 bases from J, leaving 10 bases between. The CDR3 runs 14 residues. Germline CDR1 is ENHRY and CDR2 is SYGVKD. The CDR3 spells CAISESKGSETQYF. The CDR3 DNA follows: TGTGCCATCAGTGAGTCGAAAGGGAGCGAGACCCAGTACTTC.

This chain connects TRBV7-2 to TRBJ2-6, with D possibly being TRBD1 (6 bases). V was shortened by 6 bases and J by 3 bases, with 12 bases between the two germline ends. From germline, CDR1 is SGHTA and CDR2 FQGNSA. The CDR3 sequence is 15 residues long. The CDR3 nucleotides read TGTGCCAGCAGTTTAACAGGGCTTGGGGCCAACGTCCTGACTTTC. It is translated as CASSLTGLGANVLTF.

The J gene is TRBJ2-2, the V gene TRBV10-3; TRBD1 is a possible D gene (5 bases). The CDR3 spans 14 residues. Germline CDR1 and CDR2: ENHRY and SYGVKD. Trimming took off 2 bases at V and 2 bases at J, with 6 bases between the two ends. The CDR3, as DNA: TGTGCCATCAGTGAGGACAGAAACACCGGGGAGCTGTTTTTT. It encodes CAISEDRNTGELFF.

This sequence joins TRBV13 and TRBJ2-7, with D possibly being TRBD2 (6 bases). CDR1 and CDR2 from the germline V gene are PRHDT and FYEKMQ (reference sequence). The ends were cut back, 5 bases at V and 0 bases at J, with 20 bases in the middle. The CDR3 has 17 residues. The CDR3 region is CASSATVGLHSSYEQYF. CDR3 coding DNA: TGTGCCAGCAGCGCCACGGTGGGACTCCACAGCTCCTACGAGCAGTACTTC.

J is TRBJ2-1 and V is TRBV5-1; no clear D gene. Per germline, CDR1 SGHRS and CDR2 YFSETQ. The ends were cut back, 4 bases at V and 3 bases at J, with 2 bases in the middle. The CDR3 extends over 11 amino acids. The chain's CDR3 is CASSNYNEQFF. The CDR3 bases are TGCGCCAGCAGCAACTACAATGAGCAGTTCTTC.

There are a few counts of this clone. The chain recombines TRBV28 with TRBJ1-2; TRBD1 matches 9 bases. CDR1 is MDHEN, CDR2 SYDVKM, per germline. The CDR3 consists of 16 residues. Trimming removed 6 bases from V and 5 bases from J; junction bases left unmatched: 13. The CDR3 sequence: CASRVPQGAVSYGYTF. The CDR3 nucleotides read TGTGCCAGCAGGGTACCACAGGGGGCTGTGAGTTATGGCTACACCTTC.

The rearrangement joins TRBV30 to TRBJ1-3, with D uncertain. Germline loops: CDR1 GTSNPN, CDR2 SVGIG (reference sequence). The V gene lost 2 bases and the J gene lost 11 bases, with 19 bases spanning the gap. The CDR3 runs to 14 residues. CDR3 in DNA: TGTGCCTGGAGTACGGGCCAGCCCACCCGTTCCATATATTTT. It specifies CAWSTGQPTRSIYF.

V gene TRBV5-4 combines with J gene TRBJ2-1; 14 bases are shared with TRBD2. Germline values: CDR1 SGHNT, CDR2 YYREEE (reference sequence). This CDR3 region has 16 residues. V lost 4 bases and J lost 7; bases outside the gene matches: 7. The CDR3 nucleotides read TGTGCCAGCAGCCCCTGGACTAGCGGGAGGAATAATGAGCAGTTCTTC. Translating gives CASSPWTSGRNNEQFF.

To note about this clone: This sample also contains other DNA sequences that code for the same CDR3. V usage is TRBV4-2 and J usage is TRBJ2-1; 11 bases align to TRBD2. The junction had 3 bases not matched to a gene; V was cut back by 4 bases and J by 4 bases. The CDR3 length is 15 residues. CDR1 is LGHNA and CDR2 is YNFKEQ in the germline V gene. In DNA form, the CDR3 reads TGTGCCAGCAGCCCCGGGACTAGCGGTTACAATGAGCAGTTCTTC. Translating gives CASSPGTSGYNEQFF.

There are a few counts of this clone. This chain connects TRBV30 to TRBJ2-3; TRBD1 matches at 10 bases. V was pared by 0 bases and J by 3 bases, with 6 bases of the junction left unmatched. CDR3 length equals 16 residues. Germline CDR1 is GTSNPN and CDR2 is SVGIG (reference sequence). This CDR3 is CAWSVPGTGDTDTQYF. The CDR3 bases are TGTGCCTGGAGTGTACCTGGGACAGGGGATACAGATACGCAGTATTTT.

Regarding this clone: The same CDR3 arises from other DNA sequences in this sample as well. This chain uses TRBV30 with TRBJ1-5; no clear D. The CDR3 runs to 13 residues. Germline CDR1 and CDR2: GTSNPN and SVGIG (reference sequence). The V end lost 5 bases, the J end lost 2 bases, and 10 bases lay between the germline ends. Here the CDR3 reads CAWGLRGNQPQHF. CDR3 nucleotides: TGTGCCTGGGGCCTTCGAGGCAATCAGCCCCAGCATTTT.

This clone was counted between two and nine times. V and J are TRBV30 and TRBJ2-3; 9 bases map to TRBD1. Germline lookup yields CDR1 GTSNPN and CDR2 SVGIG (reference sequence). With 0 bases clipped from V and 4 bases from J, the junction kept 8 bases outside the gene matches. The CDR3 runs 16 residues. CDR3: CAWSVGTGYGADTQYF. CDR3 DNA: TGTGCCTGGAGTGTAGGGACAGGGTATGGGGCAGATACGCAGTATTTT. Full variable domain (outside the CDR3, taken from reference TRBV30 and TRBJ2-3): SQTIHQWPATLVQPVGSPLSLECTVEGTSNPNLYWYRQAAGRGLQLLFYSVGIGQISSEVPQNLSASRPQDRQFILSSKKLLLSDSGFYLCAWSVGTGYGADTQYFGPGTRLTVL.

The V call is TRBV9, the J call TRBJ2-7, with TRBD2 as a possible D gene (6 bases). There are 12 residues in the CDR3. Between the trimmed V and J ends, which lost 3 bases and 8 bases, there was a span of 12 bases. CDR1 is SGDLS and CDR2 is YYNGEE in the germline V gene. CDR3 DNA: TGTGCCAGCAGCGCGTTGGCGGGACAGCAGTACTTC. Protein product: CASSALAGQQYF.

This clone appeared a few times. As DNA, the CDR3 is TGTGCCTGGAGTGGTACATGGGGCATGAACACTGAAGCTTTCTTT. Protein sequence: CAWSGTWGMNTEAFF. The rearrangement joins TRBV30 to TRBJ1-1, with D possibly matching TRBD1 (5 bases). This CDR3 region has 15 residues. V was shortened by 1 base and J by 0 bases, with 12 bases between the two germline ends. Per germline, CDR1 GTSNPN and CDR2 SVGIG (reference sequence).

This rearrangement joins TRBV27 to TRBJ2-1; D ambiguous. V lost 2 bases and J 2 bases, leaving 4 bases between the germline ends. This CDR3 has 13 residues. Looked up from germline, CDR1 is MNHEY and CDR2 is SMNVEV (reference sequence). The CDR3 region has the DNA TGTGCCAGCAGTTTAGAACCCTACAATGAGCAGTTCTTC. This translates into CASSLEPYNEQFF.

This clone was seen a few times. CDR3 nucleotide sequence: TGCAGCATAAGCTCTGGGGCCAACGTCCTGACTTTC. Protein sequence: CSISSGANVLTF. The V call is TRBV29-1, the J call TRBJ2-6; D is uncertain. The germline V and J ends were trimmed by 8 bases and 0 bases, with 5 bases remaining between them. The CDR3 has 12 amino acids. The V gene's germline CDR1 is SQVTM and CDR2 ANQGSEA.

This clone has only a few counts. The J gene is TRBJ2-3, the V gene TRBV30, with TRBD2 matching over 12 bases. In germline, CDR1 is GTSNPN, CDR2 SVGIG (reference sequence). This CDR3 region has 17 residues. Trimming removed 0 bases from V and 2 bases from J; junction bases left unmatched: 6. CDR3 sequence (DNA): TGTGCCTGGAGTGTTCGCCGGACTAGCGGGACCACAGATACGCAGTATTTT. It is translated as CAWSVRRTSGTTDTQYF.

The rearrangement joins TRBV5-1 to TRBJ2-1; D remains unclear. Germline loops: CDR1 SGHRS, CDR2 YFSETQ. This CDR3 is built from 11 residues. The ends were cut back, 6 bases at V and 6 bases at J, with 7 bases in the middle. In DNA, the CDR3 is TGCGCCAGCACGGAAGGCAATGAGCAGTTCTTC. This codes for CASTEGNEQFF.

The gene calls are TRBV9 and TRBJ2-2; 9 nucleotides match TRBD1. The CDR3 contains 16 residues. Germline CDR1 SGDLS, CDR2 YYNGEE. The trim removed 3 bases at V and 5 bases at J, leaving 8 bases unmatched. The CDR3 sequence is CASSARPGTGTGELFF. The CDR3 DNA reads TGTGCCAGCAGCGCCCGCCCCGGGACAGGGACCGGGGAGCTGTTTTTT.

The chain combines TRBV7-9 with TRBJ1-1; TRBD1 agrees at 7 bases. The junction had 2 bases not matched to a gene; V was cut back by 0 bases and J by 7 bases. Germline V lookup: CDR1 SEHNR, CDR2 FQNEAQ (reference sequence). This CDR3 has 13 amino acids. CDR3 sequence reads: CASSLAGQREAFF. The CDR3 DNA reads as TGTGCCAGCAGCTTAGCGGGACAGCGTGAAGCTTTCTTT. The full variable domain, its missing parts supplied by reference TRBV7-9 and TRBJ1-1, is DTGVSQNPRHKITKRGQNVTFRCDPISEHNRLYWYRQTLGQGPEFLTYFQNEAQLEKSRLLSDRFSAERPKGSFSTLEIQRTEQGDSAMYLCASSLAGQREAFFGQGTRLTVV.